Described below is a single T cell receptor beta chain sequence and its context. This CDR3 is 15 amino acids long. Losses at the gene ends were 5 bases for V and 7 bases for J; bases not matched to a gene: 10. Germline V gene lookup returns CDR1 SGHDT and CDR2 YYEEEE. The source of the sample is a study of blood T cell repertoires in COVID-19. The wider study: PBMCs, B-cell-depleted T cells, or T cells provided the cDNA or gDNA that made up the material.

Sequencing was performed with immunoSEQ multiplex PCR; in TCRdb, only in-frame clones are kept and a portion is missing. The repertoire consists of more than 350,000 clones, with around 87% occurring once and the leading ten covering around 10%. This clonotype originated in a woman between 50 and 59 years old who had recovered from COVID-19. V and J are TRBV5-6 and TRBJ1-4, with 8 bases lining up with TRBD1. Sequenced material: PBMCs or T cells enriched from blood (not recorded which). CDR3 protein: CASSFKTGVTEKLFF. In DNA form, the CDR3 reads TGTGCCAGCAGTTTTAAGACAGGGGTCACTGAAAAACTGTTTTTT.